Below, 7 T cell receptor beta chains from the same sample are listed, as sequenced in a study of beta chain features in type 1 diabetes (dated by TCRdb to the late 2010s). Antigens of these TCRs are unknown. The full study reports these points: In all four CD4+ subsets, TCRB CDR3 length was moderately but significantly shorter in type 1 diabetes patients.

Library construction relied on the immunoSEQ multiplex PCR assay. All of the isolated RNA was reverse transcribed with the High Capacity cDNA Reverse Transcription Kit, so expressed TCRB transcripts were sequenced. TCRdb stores this immuneACCESS table with in-frame sequences only. Part of the clones is absent; in the studies checked, under half of the shortfall reflects unresolved V genes, and no reason is known for the rest. A total of a few hundred thousand clones appear in this sample, roughly a quarter of them only once. The ten largest account for 0.012% of the sample. Sample: naive CD4+ T cells from blood. Reading the label with the study, this specimen's cell subset or site is: true naive CD4+ T cells. Receptors were obtained from a woman aged 25 to 39 with type 1 diabetes.

This chain uses TRBV7-2 with TRBJ2-1; unclear D gene. The CDR3 spans 13 residues. V dropped 2 bases and J dropped 9 bases, with 11 bases sitting between them. Germline assignment: CDR1 SGHTA and CDR2 FQGNSA. The CDR3 nucleotides are TGTGCCAGCAGCTTAACCCGGTACGGTGAGCAGTTCTTC. Translated, it gives CASSLTRYGEQFF.

The chain uses TRBV30 and TRBJ1-2; D not certain. The germline V gene encodes CDR1 GTSNPN and CDR2 SVGIG (reference sequence). The ends were cut back, 0 bases at V and 6 bases at J, with 14 bases in the middle. The CDR3 sequence is 14 residues long. CDR3 amino acids: CAWSVRAGADGYTF. CDR3 sequence (DNA): TGTGCCTGGAGTGTACGGGCGGGAGCGGATGGCTACACCTTC.

The chain has TRBV28 and TRBJ1-2; D remains ambiguous. Germline V gene sequence: CDR1 MDHEN, CDR2 SYDVKM. Trimming pared 2 bases from V and 4 bases from J, leaving 8 bases between. The length of the CDR3 is 13 residues. DNA of the CDR3: TGTGCCAGCAGTTTAGGGCAGGCCTATGGCTACACCTTC. Its protein product is CASSLGQAYGYTF.

The rearrangement joins TRBV2 to TRBJ2-5; D not certain. Germline CDR1 and CDR2: SNHLY and FYNNEI. The CDR3 has 12 residues. Trimming removed 8 bases from V and 1 base from J, with 8 bases in between. The CDR3 spells CASLEIQETQYF. The CDR3 DNA sequence: TGTGCCAGCCTTGAGATCCAAGAGACCCAGTACTTC.

The rearrangement joins TRBV2 to TRBJ2-1, with D perhaps matching TRBD1 (6 bases). In germline, CDR1 is SNHLY, CDR2 FYNNEI. CDR3 length equals 16 residues. The V and J ends lost 8 bases and 0 bases respectively, with 17 bases between them. The CDR3 loop is CASLAKGGSSYNEQFF. The CDR3 DNA sequence: TGTGCCAGCCTTGCCAAAGGGGGTAGCTCCTACAATGAGCAGTTCTTC.

V and J are TRBV14 and TRBJ1-4; D is unclear. From germline, CDR1 is SGHDN and CDR2 FVKESK. The CDR3 spans 15 residues. Trimming took 3 bases from V and 7 from J, leaving 15 bases between them. The CDR3 is CASSHYIEGSEKLFF. As DNA, the CDR3 is TGTGCCAGCAGCCATTATATCGAGGGATCTGAAAAACTGTTTTTT.

V is TRBV7-9 and J is TRBJ2-1, with 11 bases aligning to TRBD2. This CDR3 is built from 13 residues. Germline CDR1 SEHNR, CDR2 FQNEAQ (reference sequence). Trimming removed 0 bases from V and 12 bases from J; junction bases left unmatched: 1. The CDR3 is CASSLALAGGQFF. DNA for the CDR3: TGTGCCAGCAGCTTAGCTCTAGCGGGAGGGCAGTTCTTC. Full variable domain (rest looked up from reference TRBV7-9 and TRBJ2-1): DTGVSQNPRHKITKRGQNVTFRCDPISEHNRLYWYRQTLGQGPEFLTYFQNEAQLEKSRLLSDRFSAERPKGSFSTLEIQRTEQGDSAMYLCASSLALAGGQFFGPGTRLTVL.